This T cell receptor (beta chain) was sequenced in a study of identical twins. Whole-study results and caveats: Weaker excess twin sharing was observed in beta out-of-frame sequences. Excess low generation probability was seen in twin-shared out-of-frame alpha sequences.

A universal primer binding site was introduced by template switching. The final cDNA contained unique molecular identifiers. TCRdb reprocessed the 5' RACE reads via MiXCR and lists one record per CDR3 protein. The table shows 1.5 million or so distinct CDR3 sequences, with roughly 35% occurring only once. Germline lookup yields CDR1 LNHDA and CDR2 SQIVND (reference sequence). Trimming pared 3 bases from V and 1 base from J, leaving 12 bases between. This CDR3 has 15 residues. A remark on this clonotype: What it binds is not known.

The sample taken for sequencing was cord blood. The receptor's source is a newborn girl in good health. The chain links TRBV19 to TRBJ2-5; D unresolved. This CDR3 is CASSIGVGIQETQYF. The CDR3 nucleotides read TGTGCCAGTAGTATCGGAGTAGGGATCCAAGAGACCCAGTACTTC.